This T cell receptor (beta chain) was profiled in a study of CD8 T cells in Susac syndrome. The CDR3 extends over 13 amino acids. In germline, CDR1 is SGHRS, CDR2 YFSETQ. V lost 1 base, J lost 8 bases, and 9 bases lay in between. Overall study findings and caveats: As the study acknowledged, the number of individuals in its TCR sequencing and HLA analysis was relatively small.

The RNA input was about 0.5 to 1 ug, and it was reverse transcribed with random hexamers. With immunoSEQ multiplex PCR, TCR beta CDR3 was amplified across 54 Vbeta and 13 Jbeta. TCRdb re-analysed the immunoSEQ multiplex PCR reads in MiXCR, keeping a single row per CDR3 protein. The repertoire holds approximately 150,000 distinct CDR3 sequences, roughly 96% seen once, with 0.11% in the top ten. Peripheral blood CD8+ and CD4+ T cells were profiled by TCR beta sequencing. Negative isolation yielded CD4+ and CD8+ T cells, and FACS enriched TEMRA cells. About this clonotype itself: Its antigen is unidentified.

Material: CD4+ T cells from PBMCs. The TCR comes from a human donor with multiple sclerosis. The chain uses TRBV5-1 and TRBJ1-4, with D unresolved. The CDR3 DNA reads TGCGCCAGCAGCTTGAGCTTTGACGAAAAACTGTTTTTT. Translated: CASSLSFDEKLFF.